Presented here are 23 T cell receptor beta chains from one specimen sequenced in a study of T cell changes during pregnancy in multiple sclerosis. The method was immunoSEQ multiplex PCR; TCRdb's version includes in-frame clones alone and lacks a portion of them. The table includes tens of thousands of clones, 92% detected once. The material sequenced was peripheral blood, taken before pregnancy. The receptors originated from a female donor with multiple sclerosis, enrolled in a pregnancy study.

CDR3 sequence reads: CASSHDYRTTDTQYF. DNA of the CDR3: TGTGCCAGCAGCCATGACTACAGAACCACAGATACGCAGTATTTT. The chain recombines TRBV14 with TRBJ2-3, with TRBD2 as a possible D gene (5 bases). V was pared by 3 bases and J by 2 bases, with 12 bases between. In germline, CDR1 is SGHDN, CDR2 FVKESK. The CDR3 is made up of 15 amino acids.

V usage is TRBV2 and J usage is TRBJ1-5; tentative D call: TRBD1 (5 bases). V dropped 2 bases and J dropped 6 bases, with 8 bases sitting between them. The germline CDR1 and CDR2 sequences are SNHLY and FYNNEI. This CDR3 region has 13 residues. The CDR3 DNA reads TGTGCCAGCAGTGAATCCCAGGGTCAGCCCCAGCATTTT. As protein: CASSESQGQPQHF.

The chain couples TRBV19 to TRBJ2-7; 9 bases match TRBD2. The CDR3 contains 14 residues. With V trimmed by 3 bases and J by 4 bases, 4 bases remained unmatched. Germline V gene data show CDR1 as LNHDA and CDR2 as SQIVND (reference sequence). The CDR3 sequence: CASSIGGGDYEQYF. In nucleotides, the CDR3 is TGTGCCAGTAGTATCGGCGGGGGGGATTACGAGCAGTACTTC.

This rearrangement joins TRBV27 to TRBJ2-2; unclear D gene. Germline CDR1 is MNHEY and CDR2 is SMNVEV (reference sequence). Trimming left V 3 bases short and J 5 bases short, with 7 bases between. The CDR3 runs 13 residues. As DNA, the CDR3 is TGTGCCAGCAGTTTCTGGAGTACCGGGGAGCTGTTTTTT. Translation: CASSFWSTGELFF.

V and J are TRBV29-1 and TRBJ1-1, with no clear D. V dropped 2 bases and J dropped 6 bases, with 4 bases sitting between them. Germline lookup yields CDR1 SQVTM and CDR2 ANQGSEA. This CDR3 is 10 amino acids long. The CDR3 loop reads CSVEYSEAFF. The CDR3 DNA reads TGCAGCGTTGAATATTCTGAAGCTTTCTTT.

The chain links TRBV15 to TRBJ1-4; D remains ambiguous. V was trimmed by 5 bases and J by 7 bases, leaving 11 bases between them. The germline CDR1 and CDR2 sequences are LNHNV and YYDKDF (reference sequence). The CDR3 runs 13 residues. The CDR3 loop reads CATSRAYVEKLFF. In nucleotides, the CDR3 is TGTGCCACCAGCCGAGCCTATGTTGAAAAACTGTTTTTT.

The rearrangement uses TRBV2 and TRBJ1-2; TRBD1 is a possible D gene (6 bases). Germline V gene lookup returns CDR1 SNHLY and CDR2 FYNNEI. This CDR3 has 14 residues. Between the trimmed V and J ends, which lost 7 bases and 3 bases, there was a span of 15 bases. The CDR3 region has the DNA TGTGCCAGCACTCGGCCAGGGGAAGACTATGGCTACACCTTC. Translating it yields CASTRPGEDYGYTF.

This rearrangement joins TRBV7-2 to TRBJ2-2, with D maybe TRBD2 (7 bases). Germline values: CDR1 SGHTA, CDR2 FQGNSA. The CDR3 has 15 residues. V gave up 0 bases and J gave up 6 bases, with 11 bases separating them. The CDR3: CASSLAGGPAGELFF. CDR3 DNA: TGTGCCAGCAGCTTAGCGGGGGGGCCGGCCGGGGAGCTGTTTTTT.

This clone showed up just a few times. This sequence joins TRBV9 and TRBJ1-2; perhaps TRBD1 as D (6 bases). Germline CDR1 is SGDLS and CDR2 is YYNGEE. V shed 0 bases and J shed 8 bases, with 14 bases lying between them. This CDR3 region has 14 residues. CDR3: CASSVDSGRGGYTF. DNA of the CDR3: TGTGCCAGCAGCGTAGACTCAGGCAGGGGCGGCTACACCTTC.

This clone appeared a single time. This CDR3 reads CASSQDLSPSGYGYTF. The CDR3 DNA reads TGTGCCAGCAGCCAAGATCTATCCCCCTCGGGCTATGGCTACACCTTC. This sequence joins TRBV4-2 and TRBJ1-2; D remains ambiguous. This CDR3 spans 16 amino acids. Deletions cut 0 bases from V and 4 bases from J, with 15 bases between. Germline CDR1 and CDR2: LGHNA and YNFKEQ.

The V call is TRBV11-1, the J call TRBJ2-5, with D tentatively TRBD2 (6 bases). Germline V gene sequence: CDR1 SGHAT, CDR2 FQDESV (reference sequence). V lost 1 base and J 2 bases, leaving 20 bases between the germline ends. The CDR3 is 18 residues long. CDR3 DNA sequence: TGTGCCAGCAGCTTAGGTTCGGTGGTCTTGGGGGGACAAGAGACCCAGTACTTC. It codes for CASSLGSVVLGGQETQYF. Variable domain in full (rest from reference TRBV11-1 and TRBJ2-5): EAEVAQSPRYKITEKSQAVAFWCDPISGHATLYWYRQILGQGPELLVQFQDESVVDDSQLPKDRFSAERLKGVDSTLKIQPAELGDSAMYLCASSLGSVVLGGQETQYFGPGTRLLVL.

A single count supports this clone. The V and J genes are TRBV30 and TRBJ2-7; TRBD2 matches 9 bases. J lost 0 bases, V lost 2 bases, and 17 bases had no gene match. Germline V CDR1 and CDR2: GTSNPN, SVGIG (reference sequence). The CDR3 has 19 amino acids. CDR3 nucleotides: TGTGCCTGGAGTCCGTACGATAGGCCTAGCGGGACGTACTCCTACGAGCAGTACTTC. It encodes CAWSPYDRPSGTYSYEQYF.

Points on this clone: Sequence at one end of the junction differs from germline and may be a read error. The J gene is TRBJ2-3, the V gene TRBV7-7, with 8 nucleotides matching TRBD2. CDR3 length equals 15 residues. Germline CDR1 is SSHAT and CDR2 is FNYEAQ (reference sequence). In DNA, the CDR3 is TGTGCTAGCAGCCCGGGGGTAGCGGGGACAGATACGCAGTATTTT. It codes for CASSPGVAGTDTQYF. The complete variable domain, with remaining parts taken from reference TRBV7-7 and TRBJ2-3, reads GAGVSQSPRYKVTKRGQDVTLRCDPISSHATLYWYQQALGQGPEFLTYFNYEAQPDKSGLPSDRFSAERPEGSISTLTIQRTEQRDSAMYRCASSPGVAGTDTQYFGPGTRLTVL.

The chain recombines TRBV19 with TRBJ2-3, with 10 positions matching TRBD2. The germline CDR1 and CDR2 sequences are LNHDA and SQIVND (reference sequence). This CDR3 has 15 residues. V shed 6 bases and J 1 base; nucleotides not matched to a gene: 4. The DNA for the CDR3 is TGTGCCAGTAGCGATAGCGGGGGGCGCACAGATACGCAGTATTTT. It specifies CASSDSGGRTDTQYF.

In this sample, this clone turned up once. The rearrangement uses TRBV19 and TRBJ1-2; D perhaps matches TRBD1 (5 bases). V lost 3 bases and J 6 bases, leaving 11 bases between the germline ends. The CDR3 extends over 13 amino acids. CDR1 is LNHDA and CDR2 is SQIVND in the germline V gene (reference sequence). CDR3 coding DNA: TGTGCCAGTAGTATCCCCTGGGGGGATGGCTACACCTTC. Encoded protein: CASSIPWGDGYTF.

The rearrangement joins TRBV5-6 to TRBJ1-3; 7 bases fit TRBD1. CDR3 size: 14 residues. Germline lookup yields CDR1 SGHDT and CDR2 YYEEEE. V shed 4 bases, J shed 4 bases, and the junction held 5 bases outside the gene matches. The CDR3 bases are TGTGCCAGCAGCGTACCGGGACAGGGAAACACCATATATTTT. Its translation is CASSVPGQGNTIYF.

The V and J genes are TRBV29-1 and TRBJ1-5; no firm D call. The germline V gene encodes CDR1 SQVTM and CDR2 ANQGSEA. This CDR3 is 15 amino acids long. The V end lost 4 bases, the J end lost 5 bases, and 18 bases lay between the germline ends. CDR3 sequence reads: CSVGSGRGRDQPQHF. CDR3 nucleotides: TGCAGCGTTGGGTCGGGCCGCGGGAGGGATCAGCCCCAGCATTTT.

This clone turned up a few times. This chain links TRBV2 with TRBJ1-1; D is uncertain. Trimming removed 7 bases at V and 0 bases at J, with 15 bases between. CDR3 size: 15 residues. Germline assignment: CDR1 SNHLY and CDR2 FYNNEI. In DNA form, the CDR3 reads TGTGCCAGCACGGAAACGGGAATCATGAACACTGAAGCTTTCTTT. It is translated as CASTETGIMNTEAFF.

The CDR3 region has the DNA TGCGCCAGCAGCTTAGTAGCGGGGGGGCGGTACAATGAGCAGTTCTTC. Its translation is CASSLVAGGRYNEQFF. The chain has TRBV5-1 and TRBJ2-1; TRBD2 aligns across 11 bases. The V and J ends lost 2 bases and 4 bases, in that order; junction bases with no gene match: 5. Germline CDR1 reads SGHRS; CDR2 reads YFSETQ. The CDR3 sequence is 16 residues long.

This sequence joins TRBV5-1 and TRBJ1-6, with 7 bases lining up with TRBD1. This CDR3 has 18 residues. With 4 bases clipped from V and 0 bases from J, the junction kept 10 bases outside the gene matches. In germline, CDR1 is SGHRS, CDR2 YFSETQ. This CDR3 reads CASSPRTGPSSYNSPLHF. CDR3 DNA: TGCGCCAGCAGCCCTCGGACAGGACCTAGCTCCTATAATTCACCCCTCCACTTT. Drawing the rest from reference TRBV5-1 and TRBJ1-6, the complete variable domain is KAGVTQTPRYLIKTRGQQVTLSCSPISGHRSVSWYQQTPGQGLQFLFEYFSETQRNKGNFPGRFSGRQFSNSRSEMNVSTLELGDSALYLCASSPRTGPSSYNSPLHFGNGTRLTVT.

This chain joins TRBV5-4 and TRBJ1-1; D is possibly TRBD1 (5 bases). CDR3 length: 16 residues. Per the germline V gene, CDR1 is SGHNT and CDR2 is YYREEE (reference sequence). V was pared by 0 bases and J by 4 bases, with 16 bases between. The CDR3 here is CASSLGGEPGSTEAFF. CDR3 bases: TGTGCCAGCAGCTTGGGGGGGGAGCCCGGGAGCACTGAAGCTTTCTTT.

The V gene is TRBV7-3, the J gene TRBJ2-1; tentatively, D is TRBD1 (5 bases). V shed 2 bases and J shed 5 bases, with 10 bases lying between them. From germline, CDR1 is SGHTA and CDR2 FQGTGA. This CDR3 contains 14 residues. CDR3 sequence reads: CASSLVTADNEQFF. In DNA, the CDR3 is TGTGCCAGCAGCTTAGTGACAGCCGACAATGAGCAGTTCTTC.

The rearrangement links TRBV25-1 to TRBJ1-6; 9 bases are a match to TRBD1. The length of the CDR3 is 16 residues. Trimming cost V 5 bases and J 3 bases; bases outside gene matches: 5. Germline loops: CDR1 MGHDK, CDR2 SYGVNS. The DNA for the CDR3 is TGTGCCAGCAGTTCTACGACAGGGGGCTATAATTCACCCCTCCACTTT. Translating gives CASSSTTGGYNSPLHF.